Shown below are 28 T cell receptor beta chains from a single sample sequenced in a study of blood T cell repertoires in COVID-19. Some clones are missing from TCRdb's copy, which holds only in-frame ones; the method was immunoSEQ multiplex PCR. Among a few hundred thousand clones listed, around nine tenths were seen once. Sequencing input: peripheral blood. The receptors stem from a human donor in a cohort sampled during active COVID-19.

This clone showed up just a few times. The CDR3 protein is CASSSNSGRRTGELFF. In DNA form, the CDR3 reads TGTGCCAGCAGTAGCAATAGCGGGAGGCGAACCGGGGAGCTGTTTTTT. This chain links TRBV6-6 with TRBJ2-2, with 10 bases lining up with TRBD2. The CDR3 length is 16 residues. V was clipped by 5 bases and J by 5 bases; unmatched bases: 8. Looked up from germline, CDR1 is MNHNY and CDR2 is SVGAGI (reference sequence).

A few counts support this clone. CDR3 region: CASRVAGPWGEQFF. The DNA for the CDR3 is TGTGCCAGTAGGGTAGCGGGACCATGGGGTGAGCAGTTCTTC. The chain carries TRBV19 and TRBJ2-1; 8 nucleotides agree with TRBD2. The germline gives CDR1 LNHDA, CDR2 SQIVND (reference sequence). Trimming cost V 6 bases and J 9 bases; bases outside gene matches: 10. There are 14 residues in the CDR3.

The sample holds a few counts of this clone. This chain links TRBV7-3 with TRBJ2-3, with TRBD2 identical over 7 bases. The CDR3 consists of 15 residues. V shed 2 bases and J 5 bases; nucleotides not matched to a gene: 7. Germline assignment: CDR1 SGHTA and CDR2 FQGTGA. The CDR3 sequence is CASSLGGEGQDTQYF. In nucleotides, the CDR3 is TGTGCCAGCAGCTTAGGGGGGGAAGGTCAAGATACGCAGTATTTT.

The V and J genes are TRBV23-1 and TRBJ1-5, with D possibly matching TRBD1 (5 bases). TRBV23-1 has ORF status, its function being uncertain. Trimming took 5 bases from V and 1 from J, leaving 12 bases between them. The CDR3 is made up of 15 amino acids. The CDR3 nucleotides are TGCGCCAGCAGTGGGGCCAGGGCCAGCAATCAGCCCCAGCATTTT. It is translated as CASSGARASNQPQHF.

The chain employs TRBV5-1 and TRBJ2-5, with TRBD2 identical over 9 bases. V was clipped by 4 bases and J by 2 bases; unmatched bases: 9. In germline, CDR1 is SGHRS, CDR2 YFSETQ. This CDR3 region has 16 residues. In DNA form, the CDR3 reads TGCGCCAGCAGCCTCATGCGGGGGGGGCGTCAAGAGACCCAGTACTTC. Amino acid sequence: CASSLMRGGRQETQYF.

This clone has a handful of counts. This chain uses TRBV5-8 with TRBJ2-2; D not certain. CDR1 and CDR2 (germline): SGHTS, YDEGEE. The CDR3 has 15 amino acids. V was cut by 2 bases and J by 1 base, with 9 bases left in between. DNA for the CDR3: TGTGCCAGCAGCTTCGACTTAGAGAACACCGGGGAGCTGTTTTTT. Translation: CASSFDLENTGELFF.

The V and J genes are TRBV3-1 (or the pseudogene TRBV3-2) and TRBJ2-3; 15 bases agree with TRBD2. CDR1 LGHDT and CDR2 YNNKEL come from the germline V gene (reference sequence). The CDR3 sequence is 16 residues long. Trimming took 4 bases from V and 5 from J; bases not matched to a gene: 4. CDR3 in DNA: TGTGCCAGCAGCCCTGGACTAGCGGGGGGGCGAGATACGCAGTATTTT. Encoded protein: CASSPGLAGGRDTQYF.

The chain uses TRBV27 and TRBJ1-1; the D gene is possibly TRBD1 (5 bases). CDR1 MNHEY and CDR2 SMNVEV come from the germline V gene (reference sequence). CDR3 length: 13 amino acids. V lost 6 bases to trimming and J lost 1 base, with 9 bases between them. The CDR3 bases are TGTGCCAGCAGACGAGGACAGAACACTGAAGCTTTCTTT. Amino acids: CASRRGQNTEAFF.

The CDR3 spells CASSEGGSGAGELFF. The CDR3 DNA follows: TGTGCCAGCAGTGAAGGTGGGAGTGGGGCCGGGGAGCTGTTTTTT. This chain joins TRBV2 and TRBJ2-2, with D possibly TRBD2 on 5 matching bases. Trimming removed 1 base from V and 6 bases from J, with 12 bases in between. In germline, CDR1 is SNHLY, CDR2 FYNNEI. This CDR3 is built from 15 residues.

CDR3 in amino acids: CASSLGVAGEFSDTQYF. CDR3 coding DNA: TGTGCCAGCAGCTTAGGGGTAGCGGGAGAATTCTCAGATACGCAGTATTTT. The chain links TRBV7-9 to TRBJ2-3; the match to TRBD2 covers 9 bases. V lost 1 base, J lost 4 bases, and 9 bases stayed unmatched. In germline, CDR1 is SEHNR, CDR2 FQNEAQ (reference sequence). This CDR3 has 17 residues.

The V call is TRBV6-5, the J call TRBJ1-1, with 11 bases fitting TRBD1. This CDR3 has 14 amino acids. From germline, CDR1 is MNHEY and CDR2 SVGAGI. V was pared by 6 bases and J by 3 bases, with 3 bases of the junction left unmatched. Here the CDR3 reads CASRGQGVDTEAFF. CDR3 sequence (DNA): TGTGCCAGCAGGGGACAGGGGGTGGACACTGAAGCTTTCTTT.

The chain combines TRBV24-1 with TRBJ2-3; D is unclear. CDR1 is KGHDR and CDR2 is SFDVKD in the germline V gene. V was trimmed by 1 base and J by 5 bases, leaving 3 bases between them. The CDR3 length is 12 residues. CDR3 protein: CATSDFKDTQYF. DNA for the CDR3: TGTGCCACCAGTGATTTTAAAGATACGCAGTATTTT.

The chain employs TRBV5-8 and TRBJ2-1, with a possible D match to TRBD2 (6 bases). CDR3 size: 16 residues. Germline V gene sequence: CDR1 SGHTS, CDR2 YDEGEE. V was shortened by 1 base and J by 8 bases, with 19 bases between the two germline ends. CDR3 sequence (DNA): TGTGCCAGCAGCTTGCACGGGGGATGGGTCGGGGATGAGCAGTTCTTC. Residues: CASSLHGGWVGDEQFF. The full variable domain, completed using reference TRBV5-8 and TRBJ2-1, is EAGVTQSPTHLIKTRGQQATLRCSPISGHTSVYWYQQALGLGLQFLLWYDEGEERNRGNFPPRFSGRQFPNYSSELNVNALELEDSALYLCASSLHGGWVGDEQFFGPGTRLTVL.

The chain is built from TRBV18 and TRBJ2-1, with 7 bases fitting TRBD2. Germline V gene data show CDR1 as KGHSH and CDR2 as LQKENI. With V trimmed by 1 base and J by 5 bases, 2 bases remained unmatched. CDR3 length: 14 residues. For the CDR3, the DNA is TGTGCCAGCTCACCACGTCGGGGGGACAATGAGCAGTTCTTC. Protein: CASSPRRGDNEQFF.

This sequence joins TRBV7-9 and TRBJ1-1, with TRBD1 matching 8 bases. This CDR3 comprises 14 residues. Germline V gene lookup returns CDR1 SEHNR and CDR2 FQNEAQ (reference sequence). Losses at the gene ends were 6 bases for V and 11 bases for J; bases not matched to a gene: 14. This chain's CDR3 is CASSPGQGGLKAFF. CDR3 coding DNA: TGTGCCAGCAGTCCCGGACAGGGCGGACTCAAGGCTTTCTTT.

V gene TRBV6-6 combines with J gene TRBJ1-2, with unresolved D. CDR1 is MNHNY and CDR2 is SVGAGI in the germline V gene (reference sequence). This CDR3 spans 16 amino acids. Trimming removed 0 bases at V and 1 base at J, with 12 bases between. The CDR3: CASSYSDIAGNYGYTF. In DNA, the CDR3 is TGTGCCAGCAGTTACTCAGATATCGCGGGTAACTATGGCTACACCTTC.

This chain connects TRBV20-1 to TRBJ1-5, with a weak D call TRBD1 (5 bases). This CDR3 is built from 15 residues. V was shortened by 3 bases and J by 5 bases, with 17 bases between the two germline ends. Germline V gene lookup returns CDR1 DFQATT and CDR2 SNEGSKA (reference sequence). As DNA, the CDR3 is TGCAGTGCTAGTTCTGAAGGGGCGGGGGATCAGCCCCAGCATTTT. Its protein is CSASSEGAGDQPQHF.

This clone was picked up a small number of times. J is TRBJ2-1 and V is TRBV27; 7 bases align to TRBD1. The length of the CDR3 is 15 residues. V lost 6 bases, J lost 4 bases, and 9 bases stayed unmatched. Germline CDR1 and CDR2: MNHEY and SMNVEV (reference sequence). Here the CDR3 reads CASRETGLEYNEQFF. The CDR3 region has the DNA TGTGCCAGCAGGGAGACAGGGTTGGAATACAATGAGCAGTTCTTC.

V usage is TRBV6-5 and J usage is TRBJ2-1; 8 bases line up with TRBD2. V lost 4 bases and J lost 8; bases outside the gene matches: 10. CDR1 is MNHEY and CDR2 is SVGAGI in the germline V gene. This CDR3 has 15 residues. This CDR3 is CASSSPGLVNDEQFF. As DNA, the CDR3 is TGTGCCAGCAGTTCACCGGGACTAGTAAATGATGAGCAGTTCTTC.

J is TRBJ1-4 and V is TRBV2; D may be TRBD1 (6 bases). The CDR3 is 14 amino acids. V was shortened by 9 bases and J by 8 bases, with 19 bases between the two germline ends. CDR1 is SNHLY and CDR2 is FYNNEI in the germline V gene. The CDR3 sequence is CASGKGEQGEKLFF. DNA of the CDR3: TGTGCCAGTGGCAAGGGGGAGCAGGGCGAAAAACTGTTTTTT. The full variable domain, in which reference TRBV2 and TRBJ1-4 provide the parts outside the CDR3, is EPEVTQTPSHQVTQMGQEVILRCVPISNHLYFYWYRQILGQKVEFLVSFYNNEISEKSEIFDDQFSVERPDGSNFTLKIRSTKLEDSAMYFCASGKGEQGEKLFFGSGTQLSVL.

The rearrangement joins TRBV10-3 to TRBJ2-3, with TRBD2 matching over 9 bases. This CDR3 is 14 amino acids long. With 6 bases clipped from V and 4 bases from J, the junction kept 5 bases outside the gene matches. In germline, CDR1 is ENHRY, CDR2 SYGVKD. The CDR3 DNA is TGTGCCATCAGGTCTGGCGGGGGGGCAGATACGCAGTATTTT. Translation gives CAIRSGGGADTQYF.

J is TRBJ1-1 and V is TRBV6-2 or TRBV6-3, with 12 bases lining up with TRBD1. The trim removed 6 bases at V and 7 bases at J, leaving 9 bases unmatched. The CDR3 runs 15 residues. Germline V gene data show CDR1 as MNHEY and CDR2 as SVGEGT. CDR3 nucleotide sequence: TGTGCCAGCAGCAGGGGCGGGACAGGGGGCATTGAAGCTTTCTTT. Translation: CASSRGGTGGIEAFF.

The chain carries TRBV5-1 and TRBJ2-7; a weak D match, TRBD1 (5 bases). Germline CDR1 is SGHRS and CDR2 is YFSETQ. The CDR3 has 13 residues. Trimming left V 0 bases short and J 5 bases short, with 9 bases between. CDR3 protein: CASSLGQPHEQYF. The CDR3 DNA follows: TGCGCCAGCAGCTTGGGACAGCCCCACGAGCAGTACTTC.

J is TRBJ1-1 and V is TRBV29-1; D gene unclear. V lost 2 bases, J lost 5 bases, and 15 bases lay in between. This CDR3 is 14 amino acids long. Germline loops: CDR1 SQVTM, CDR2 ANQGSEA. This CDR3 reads CSVETPAIGTEAFF. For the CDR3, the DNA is TGCAGCGTTGAAACGCCGGCAATCGGGACTGAAGCTTTCTTT. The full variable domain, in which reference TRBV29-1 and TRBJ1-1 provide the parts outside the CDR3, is SAVISQKPSRDICQRGTSLTIQCQVDSQVTMMFWYRQQPGQSLTLIATANQGSEATYESGFVIDKFPISRPNLTFSTLTVSNMSPEDSSIYLCSVETPAIGTEAFFGQGTRLTVV.

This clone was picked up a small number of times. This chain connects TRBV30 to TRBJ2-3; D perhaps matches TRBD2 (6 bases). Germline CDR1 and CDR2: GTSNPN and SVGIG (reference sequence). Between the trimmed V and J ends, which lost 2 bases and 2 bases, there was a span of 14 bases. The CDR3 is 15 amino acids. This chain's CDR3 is CAWSRGSGDTDTQYF. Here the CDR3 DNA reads TGTGCCTGGAGTAGAGGGTCGGGAGACACAGATACGCAGTATTTT.

The CDR3 nucleotides read TGCGCCAGCAGAGGGGGACTACCAAACACCGGGGAGCTGTTTTTT. Amino acids: CASRGGLPNTGELFF. The chain links TRBV10-2 to TRBJ2-2; D is perhaps TRBD2 (7 bases). CDR1 is WSHSY and CDR2 is SAAADI in the germline V gene. Trimming pared 6 bases from V and 2 bases from J, leaving 13 bases between. This CDR3 is 15 amino acids long.

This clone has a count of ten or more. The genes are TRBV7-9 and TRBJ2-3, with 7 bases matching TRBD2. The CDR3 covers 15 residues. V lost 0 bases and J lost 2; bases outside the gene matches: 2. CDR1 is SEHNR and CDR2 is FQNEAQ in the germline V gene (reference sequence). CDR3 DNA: TGTGCCAGCAGCTTAGCGGGGGGGATCACAGATACGCAGTATTTT. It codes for CASSLAGGITDTQYF.

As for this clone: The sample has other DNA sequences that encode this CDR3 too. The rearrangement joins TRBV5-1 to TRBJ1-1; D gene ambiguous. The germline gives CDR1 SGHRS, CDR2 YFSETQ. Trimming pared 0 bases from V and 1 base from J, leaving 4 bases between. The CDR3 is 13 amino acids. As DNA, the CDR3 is TGCGCCAGCAGCTTGGACAGGAACACTGAAGCTTTCTTT. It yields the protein CASSLDRNTEAFF.